Described below is a single T cell receptor beta chain sequence and its context. The antigen is unknown. The sample belongs to a study of cytomegalovirus exposure and HLA in healthy donors. General observations from the study: Presence/absence analyses treated sequencing depth as roughly uniform across donors.

CDR1 and CDR2 from the germline V gene are MNHNS and SASEGT. V lost 7 bases, J lost 0 bases, and 5 bases stayed unmatched. This CDR3 contains 14 residues. Researchers ran the PCR with 60 Vbeta and 13 Jbeta primers. Sequencing was performed with immunoSEQ multiplex PCR; in TCRdb, only in-frame clones are kept and a portion is missing. The profile covers 90,000 to 100,000 clones, with about 81% appearing a single time and approximately 1.3% taken by the ten largest. Sequenced sample: PBMCs. V is TRBV6-1 and J is TRBJ2-5; TRBD1 aligns across 7 bases. The sequence derives from a man aged 35 to 55 in good health and CMV-seronegative. The CDR3 DNA follows: TGTGCCAGCAACACAGGGGTGTACCAAGAGACCCAGTACTTC. This codes for CASNTGVYQETQYF.